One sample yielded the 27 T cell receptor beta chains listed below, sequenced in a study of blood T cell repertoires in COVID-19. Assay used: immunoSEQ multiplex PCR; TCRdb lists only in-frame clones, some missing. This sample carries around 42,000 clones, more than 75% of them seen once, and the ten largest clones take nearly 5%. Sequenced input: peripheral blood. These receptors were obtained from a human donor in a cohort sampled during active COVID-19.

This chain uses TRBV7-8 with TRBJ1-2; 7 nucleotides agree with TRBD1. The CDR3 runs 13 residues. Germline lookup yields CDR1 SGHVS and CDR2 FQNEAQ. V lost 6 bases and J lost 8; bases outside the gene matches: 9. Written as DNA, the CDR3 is TGTGCCAGCAGTTCCGAGACAGGGCGCGGCTACACCTTC. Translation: CASSSETGRGYTF.

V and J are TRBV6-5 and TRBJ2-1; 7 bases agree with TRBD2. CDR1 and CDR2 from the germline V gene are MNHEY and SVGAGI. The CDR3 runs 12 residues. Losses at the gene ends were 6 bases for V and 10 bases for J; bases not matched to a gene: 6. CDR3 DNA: TGTGCCAGCAGCTCACTAGCGACAGAGCAGTTCTTC. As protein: CASSSLATEQFF.

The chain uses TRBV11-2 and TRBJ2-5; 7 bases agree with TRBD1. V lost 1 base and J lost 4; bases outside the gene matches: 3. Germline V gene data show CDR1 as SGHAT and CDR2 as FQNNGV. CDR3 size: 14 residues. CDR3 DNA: TGTGCCAGCAGCTTAGTGGCAGGGGGAGAGACCCAGTACTTC. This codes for CASSLVAGGETQYF.

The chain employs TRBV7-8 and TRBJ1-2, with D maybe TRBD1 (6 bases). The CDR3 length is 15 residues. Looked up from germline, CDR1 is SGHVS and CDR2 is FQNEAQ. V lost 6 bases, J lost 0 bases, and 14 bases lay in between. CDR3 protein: CASSLQGPSNYGYTF. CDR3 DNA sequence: TGTGCCAGCAGTCTACAGGGCCCCTCTAACTATGGCTACACCTTC. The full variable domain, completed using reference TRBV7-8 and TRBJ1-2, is GAGVSQSPRYKVAKRGQDVALRCDPISGHVSLFWYQQALGQGPEFLTYFQNEAQLDKSGLPSDRFFAERPEGSVSTLKIQRTQQEDSAVYLCASSLQGPSNYGYTFGSGTRLTVV.

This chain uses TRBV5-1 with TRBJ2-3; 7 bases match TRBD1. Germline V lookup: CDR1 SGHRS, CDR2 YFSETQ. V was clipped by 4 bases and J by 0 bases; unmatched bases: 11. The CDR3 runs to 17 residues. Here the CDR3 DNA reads TGCGCCAGCAGCCCGGGACAGCCGGTTCGGAGCACAGATACGCAGTATTTT. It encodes CASSPGQPVRSTDTQYF.

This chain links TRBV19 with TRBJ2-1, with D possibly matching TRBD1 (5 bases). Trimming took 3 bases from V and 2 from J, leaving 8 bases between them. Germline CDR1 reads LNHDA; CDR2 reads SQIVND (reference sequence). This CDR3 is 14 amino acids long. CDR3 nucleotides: TGTGCCAGTAGTATCCGACAGCCCTACAATGAGCAGTTCTTC. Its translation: CASSIRQPYNEQFF.

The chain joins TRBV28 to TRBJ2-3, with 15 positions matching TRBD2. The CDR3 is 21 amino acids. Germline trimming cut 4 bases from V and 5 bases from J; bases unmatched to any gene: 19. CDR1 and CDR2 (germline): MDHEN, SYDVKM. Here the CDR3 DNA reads TGTGCCAGCAGTTCGAGGGTGCCGGCTCCCGGGACTAGCGGGGGGAGAGATACGCAGTATTTT. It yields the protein CASSSRVPAPGTSGGRDTQYF.

For the CDR3, the DNA is TGTGCCAGCAGCTTATATTACAGGGAGCAGTACTTC. Amino acid sequence: CASSLYYREQYF. This chain uses TRBV7-3 with TRBJ2-7; D is perhaps TRBD1 (5 bases). The germline V and J ends were trimmed by 2 bases and 7 bases, with 9 bases remaining between them. The germline V gene encodes CDR1 SGHTA and CDR2 FQGTGA. This CDR3 spans 12 amino acids.

CDR3 in DNA: TGTGCCTGGAGTTTTAGCGGGAGGAGCACAGATACGCAGTATTTT. Amino acids: CAWSFSGRSTDTQYF. The V and J genes are TRBV30 and TRBJ2-3, with 10 bases that match TRBD2. This CDR3 contains 15 residues. Germline V gene sequence: CDR1 GTSNPN, CDR2 SVGIG (reference sequence). V lost 2 bases to trimming and J lost 0 bases; unmatched junction nucleotides: 2.

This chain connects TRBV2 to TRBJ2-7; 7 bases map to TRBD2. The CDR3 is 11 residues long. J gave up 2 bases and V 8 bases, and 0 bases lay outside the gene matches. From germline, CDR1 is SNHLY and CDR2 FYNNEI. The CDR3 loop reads CASGRAYEQYF. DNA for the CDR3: TGTGCCAGCGGGAGGGCCTACGAGCAGTACTTC.

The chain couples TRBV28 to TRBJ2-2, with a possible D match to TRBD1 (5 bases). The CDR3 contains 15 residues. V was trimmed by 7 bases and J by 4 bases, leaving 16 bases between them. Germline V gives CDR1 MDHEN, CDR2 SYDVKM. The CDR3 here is CASTSAGLSTGELFF. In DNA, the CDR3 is TGTGCCAGCACGTCGGCAGGGTTGAGCACCGGGGAGCTGTTTTTT.

As DNA, the CDR3 is TGTGCCAGCAGCTTAGGCTTAACCGGGGGCTCTGGAAACACCATATATTTT. This sequence encodes CASSLGLTGGSGNTIYF. V is TRBV13 and J is TRBJ1-3, with TRBD1 as a possible D gene (5 bases). Germline CDR1 and CDR2: PRHDT and FYEKMQ (reference sequence). The CDR3 extends over 17 amino acids. V was cut by 0 bases and J by 0 bases, with 12 bases left in between. Full variable domain (outside the CDR3, taken from reference TRBV13 and TRBJ1-3): AAGVIQSPRHLIKEKRETATLKCYPIPRHDTVYWYQQGPGQDPQFLISFYEKMQSDKGSIPDRFSAQQFSDYHSELNMSSLELGDSALYFCASSLGLTGGSGNTIYFGEGSWLTVV.

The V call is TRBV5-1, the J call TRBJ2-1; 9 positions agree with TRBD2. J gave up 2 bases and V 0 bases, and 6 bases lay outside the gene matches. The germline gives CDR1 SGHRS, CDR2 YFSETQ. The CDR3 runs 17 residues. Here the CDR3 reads CASSLGHSGRAYNEQFF. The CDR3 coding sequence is TGCGCCAGCAGCTTGGGCCATAGCGGGAGAGCCTACAATGAGCAGTTCTTC.

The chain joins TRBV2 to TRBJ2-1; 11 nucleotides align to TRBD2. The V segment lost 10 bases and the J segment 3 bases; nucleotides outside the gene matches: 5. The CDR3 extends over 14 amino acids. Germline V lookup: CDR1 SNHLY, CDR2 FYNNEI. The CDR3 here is CATRTSGSYNEQFF. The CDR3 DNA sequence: TGTGCCACGAGAACTAGCGGGAGCTACAATGAGCAGTTCTTC.

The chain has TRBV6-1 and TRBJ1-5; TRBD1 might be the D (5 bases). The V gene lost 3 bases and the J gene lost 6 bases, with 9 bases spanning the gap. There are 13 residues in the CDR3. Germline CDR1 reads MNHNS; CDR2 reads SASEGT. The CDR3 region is CASSEEGSQPQHF. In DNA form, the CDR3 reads TGTGCCAGCAGTGAGGAGGGGTCTCAGCCCCAGCATTTT.

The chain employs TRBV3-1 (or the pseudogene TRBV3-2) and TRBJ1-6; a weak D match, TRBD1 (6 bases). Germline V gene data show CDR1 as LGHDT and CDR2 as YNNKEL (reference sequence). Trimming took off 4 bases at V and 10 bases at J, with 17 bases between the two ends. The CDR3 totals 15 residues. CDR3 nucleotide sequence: TGTGCCAGCAGCCCCGCGGGGGGGCGGGAGTCACCCCTCCACTTT. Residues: CASSPAGGRESPLHF.

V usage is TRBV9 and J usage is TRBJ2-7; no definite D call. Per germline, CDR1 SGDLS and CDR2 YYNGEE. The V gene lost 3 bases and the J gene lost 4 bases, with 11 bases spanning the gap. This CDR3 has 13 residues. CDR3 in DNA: TGTGCCAGCAGCGCAAGCGAGCCGTACGAGCAGTACTTC. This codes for CASSASEPYEQYF.

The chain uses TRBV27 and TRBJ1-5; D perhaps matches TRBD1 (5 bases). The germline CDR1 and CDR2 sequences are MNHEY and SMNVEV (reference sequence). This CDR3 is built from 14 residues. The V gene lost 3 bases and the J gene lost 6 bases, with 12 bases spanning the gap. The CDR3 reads CASSLGGAGQPQHF. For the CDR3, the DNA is TGTGCCAGCAGTTTGGGAGGGGCTGGTCAGCCCCAGCATTTT.

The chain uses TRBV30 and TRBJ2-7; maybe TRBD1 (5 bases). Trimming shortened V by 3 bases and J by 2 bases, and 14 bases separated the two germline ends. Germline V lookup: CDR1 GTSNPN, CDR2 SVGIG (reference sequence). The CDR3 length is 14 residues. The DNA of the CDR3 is TGTGCCTGGAGCCCCCCGGGCAGGGCCTACGAGCAGTACTTC. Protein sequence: CAWSPPGRAYEQYF.

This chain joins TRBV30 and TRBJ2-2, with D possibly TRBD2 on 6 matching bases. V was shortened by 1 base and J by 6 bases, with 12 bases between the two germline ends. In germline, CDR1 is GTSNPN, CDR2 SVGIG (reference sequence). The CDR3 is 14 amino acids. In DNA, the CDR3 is TGTGCCTGGAGTGGTGGGTGGGAGGCCGGGGAGCTGTTTTTT. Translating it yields CAWSGGWEAGELFF.

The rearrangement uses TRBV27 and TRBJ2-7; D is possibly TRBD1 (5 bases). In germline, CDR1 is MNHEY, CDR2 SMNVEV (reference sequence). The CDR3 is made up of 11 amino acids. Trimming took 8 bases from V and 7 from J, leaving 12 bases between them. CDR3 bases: TGTGCCAGCTCCTCAGGGAAGGAGCAGTACTTC. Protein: CASSSGKEQYF.

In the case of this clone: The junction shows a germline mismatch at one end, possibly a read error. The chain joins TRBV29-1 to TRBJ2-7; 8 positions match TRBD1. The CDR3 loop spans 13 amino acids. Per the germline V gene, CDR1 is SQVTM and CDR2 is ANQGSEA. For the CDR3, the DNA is TGCAGCGTGGAAGGACAGGGAACCTACGAGCAGTACTTC. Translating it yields CSVEGQGTYEQYF.

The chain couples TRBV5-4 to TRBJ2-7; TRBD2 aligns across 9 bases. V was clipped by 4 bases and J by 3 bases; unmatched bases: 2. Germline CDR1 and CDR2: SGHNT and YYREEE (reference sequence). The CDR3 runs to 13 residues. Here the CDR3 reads CASSAGGRYEQYF. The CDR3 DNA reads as TGTGCCAGCAGCGCGGGGGGGCGCTACGAGCAGTACTTC.

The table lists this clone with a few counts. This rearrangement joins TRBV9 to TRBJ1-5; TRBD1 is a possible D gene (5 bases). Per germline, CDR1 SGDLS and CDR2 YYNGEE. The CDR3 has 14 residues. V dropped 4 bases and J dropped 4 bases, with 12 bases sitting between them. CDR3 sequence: CASSPGGANQPQHF. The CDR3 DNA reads TGTGCCAGCAGCCCGGGAGGGGCGAATCAGCCCCAGCATTTT. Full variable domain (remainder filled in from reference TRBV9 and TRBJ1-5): DSGVTQTPKHLITATGQRVTLRCSPRSGDLSVYWYQQSLDQGLQFLIQYYNGEERAKGNILERFSAQQFPDLHSELNLSSLELGDSALYFCASSPGGANQPQHFGDGTRLSIL.

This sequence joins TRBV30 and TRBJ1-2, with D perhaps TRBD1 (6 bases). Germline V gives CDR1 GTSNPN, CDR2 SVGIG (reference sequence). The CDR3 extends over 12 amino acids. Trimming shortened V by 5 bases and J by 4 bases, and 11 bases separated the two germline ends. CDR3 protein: CAWATGIYGYTF. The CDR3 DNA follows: TGTGCCTGGGCAACAGGGATCTATGGCTACACCTTC.

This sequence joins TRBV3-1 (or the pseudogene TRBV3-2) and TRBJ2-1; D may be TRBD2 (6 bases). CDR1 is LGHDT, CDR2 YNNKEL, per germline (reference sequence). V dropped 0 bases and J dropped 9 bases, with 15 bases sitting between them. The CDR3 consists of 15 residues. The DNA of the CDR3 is TGTGCCAGCAGCCAAGATGCCGGGAGTTTTGGTGAGCAGTTCTTC. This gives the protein CASSQDAGSFGEQFF.

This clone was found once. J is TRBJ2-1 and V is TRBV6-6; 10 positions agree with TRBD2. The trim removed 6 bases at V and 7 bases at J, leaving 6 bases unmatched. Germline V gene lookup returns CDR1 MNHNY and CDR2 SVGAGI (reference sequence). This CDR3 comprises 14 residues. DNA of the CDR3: TGTGCCAGCAGCGTAGGGACTAGCGTGAATGAGCAGTTCTTC. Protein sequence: CASSVGTSVNEQFF.